This TCR beta chain stems from a study of T cells in Graves' hyperthyroidism and ophthalmopathy. There are 13 residues in the CDR3. Deletions cut 4 bases from V and 6 bases from J, with 12 bases between. RNA transcripts provided the source from which TCR beta CDR3 regions were amplified. The HTBI primer set was used in a first-round RT-PCR of the TCR CDR3. TCRdb ran MiXCR on the multiplex PCR reads and lists one entry per CDR3 protein. This sample has 530,000 or so distinct CDR3 sequences, with roughly 24% found just once. The chain employs TRBV12-3 or TRBV12-4 and TRBJ1-1; the D is unclear. This TCR was recovered from a woman in her 30s with Graves' ophthalmopathy. The sequenced sample was blood. The DNA for the CDR3 is TGTGCCAGCAGTTCAGGACCCCCCGCTGAAGCTTTCTTT. It encodes CASSSGPPAEAFF.